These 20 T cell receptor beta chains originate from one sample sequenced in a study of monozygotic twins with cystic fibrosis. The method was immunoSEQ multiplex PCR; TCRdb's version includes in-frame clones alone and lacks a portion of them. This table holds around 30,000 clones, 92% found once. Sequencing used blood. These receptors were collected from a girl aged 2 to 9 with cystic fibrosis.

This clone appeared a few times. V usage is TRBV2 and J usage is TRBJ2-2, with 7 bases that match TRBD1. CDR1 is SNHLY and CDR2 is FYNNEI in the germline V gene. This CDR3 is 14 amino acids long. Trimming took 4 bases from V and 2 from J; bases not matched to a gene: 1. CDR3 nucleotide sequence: TGTGCCAGCAGTGGGGACAGCAACACCGGGGAGCTGTTTTTT. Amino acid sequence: CASSGDSNTGELFF.

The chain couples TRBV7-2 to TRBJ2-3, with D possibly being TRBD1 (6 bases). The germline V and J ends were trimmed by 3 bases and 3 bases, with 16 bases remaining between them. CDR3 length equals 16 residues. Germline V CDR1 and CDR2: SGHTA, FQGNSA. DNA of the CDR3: TGTGCCAGCAGCTTTGCCCAGGGGCTGGGTACAGATACGCAGTATTTT. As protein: CASSFAQGLGTDTQYF.

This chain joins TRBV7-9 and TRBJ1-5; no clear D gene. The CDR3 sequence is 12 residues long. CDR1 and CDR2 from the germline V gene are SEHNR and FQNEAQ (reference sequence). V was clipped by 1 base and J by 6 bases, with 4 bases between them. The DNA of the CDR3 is TGTGCCAGCAGCTTAGATCGTCAGCCCCAGCATTTT. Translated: CASSLDRQPQHF.

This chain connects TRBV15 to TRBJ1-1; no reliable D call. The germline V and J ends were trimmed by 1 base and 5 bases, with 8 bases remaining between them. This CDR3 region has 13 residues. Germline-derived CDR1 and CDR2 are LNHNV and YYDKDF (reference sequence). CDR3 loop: CATSRAVGTEAFF. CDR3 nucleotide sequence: TGTGCCACCAGCAGAGCCGTGGGGACTGAAGCTTTCTTT.

The chain's CDR3 is CASSLGLHNEQFF. Here the CDR3 DNA reads TGCGCCAGCAGCTTGGGCCTCCACAATGAGCAGTTCTTC. V gene TRBV5-1 combines with J gene TRBJ2-1; D gene uncertain. CDR3 size: 13 residues. The ends were cut back, 0 bases at V and 5 bases at J, with 6 bases in the middle. Per the germline V gene, CDR1 is SGHRS and CDR2 is YFSETQ.

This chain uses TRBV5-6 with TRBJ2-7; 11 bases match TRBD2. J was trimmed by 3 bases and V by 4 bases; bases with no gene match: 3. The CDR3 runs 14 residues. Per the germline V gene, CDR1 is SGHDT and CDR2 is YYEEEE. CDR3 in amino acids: CASSQGLAVYEQYF. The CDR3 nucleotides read TGTGCCAGCAGCCAGGGACTAGCGGTCTACGAGCAGTACTTC.

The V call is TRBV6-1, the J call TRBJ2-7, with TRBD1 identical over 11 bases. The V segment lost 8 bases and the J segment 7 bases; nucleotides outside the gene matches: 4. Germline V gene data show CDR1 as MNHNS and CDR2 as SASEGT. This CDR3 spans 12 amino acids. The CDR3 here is CASGQGAVEQYF. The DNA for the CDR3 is TGTGCCAGCGGACAGGGGGCTGTTGAGCAGTACTTC.

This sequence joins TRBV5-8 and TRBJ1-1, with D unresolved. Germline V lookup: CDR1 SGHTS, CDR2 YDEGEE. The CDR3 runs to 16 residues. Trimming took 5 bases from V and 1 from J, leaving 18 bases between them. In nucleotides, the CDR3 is TGTGCCAGCAGTCGGGAGGTCGGCCCACGGAACACTGAAGCTTTCTTT. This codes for CASSREVGPRNTEAFF.

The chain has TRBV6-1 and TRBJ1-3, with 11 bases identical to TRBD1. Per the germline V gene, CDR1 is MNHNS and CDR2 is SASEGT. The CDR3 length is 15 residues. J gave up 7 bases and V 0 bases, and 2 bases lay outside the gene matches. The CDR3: CASSEAGQGANTIYF. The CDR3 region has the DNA TGTGCCAGCAGTGAAGCAGGACAGGGGGCCAACACCATATATTTT.

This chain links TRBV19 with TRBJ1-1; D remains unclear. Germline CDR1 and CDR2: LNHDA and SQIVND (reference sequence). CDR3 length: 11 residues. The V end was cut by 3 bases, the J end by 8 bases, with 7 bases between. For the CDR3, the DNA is TGTGCCAGTAGTATGACAAACGAAGCTTTCTTT. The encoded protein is CASSMTNEAFF.

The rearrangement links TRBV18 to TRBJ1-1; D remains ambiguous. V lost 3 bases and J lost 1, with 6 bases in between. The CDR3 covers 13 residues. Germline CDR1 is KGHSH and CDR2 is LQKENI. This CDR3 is CASSPTRNTEAFF. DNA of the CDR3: TGTGCCAGCTCACCTACCAGGAACACTGAAGCTTTCTTT. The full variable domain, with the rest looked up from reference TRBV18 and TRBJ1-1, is NAGVMQNPRHLVRRRGQEARLRCSPMKGHSHVYWYRQLPEEGLKFMVYLQKENIIDESGMPKERFSAEFPKEGPSILRIQQVVRGDSAAYFCASSPTRNTEAFFGQGTRLTVV.

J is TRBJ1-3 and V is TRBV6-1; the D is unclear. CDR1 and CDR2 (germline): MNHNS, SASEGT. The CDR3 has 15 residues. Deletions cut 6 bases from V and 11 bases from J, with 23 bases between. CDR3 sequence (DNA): TGTGCCAGCAGCCAACGAGAGAATGGAGCGAGGGCCATATATTTT. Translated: CASSQRENGARAIYF.

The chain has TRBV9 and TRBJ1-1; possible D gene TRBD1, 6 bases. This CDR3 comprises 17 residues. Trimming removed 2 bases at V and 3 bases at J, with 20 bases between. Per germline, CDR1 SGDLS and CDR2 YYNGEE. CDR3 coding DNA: TGTGCCAGCAGCGTCCCTGGGACACGGGACTGGGACACTGAAGCTTTCTTT. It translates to CASSVPGTRDWDTEAFF.

The DNA of the CDR3 is TGTGCCAGCAAGGAACTGCCTGGAAACACCATATATTTT. Translating gives CASKELPGNTIYF. J is TRBJ1-3 and V is TRBV2, with D unclear. The length of the CDR3 is 13 residues. Per the germline V gene, CDR1 is SNHLY and CDR2 is FYNNEI. Trimming removed 7 bases from V and 2 bases from J, with 9 bases in between.

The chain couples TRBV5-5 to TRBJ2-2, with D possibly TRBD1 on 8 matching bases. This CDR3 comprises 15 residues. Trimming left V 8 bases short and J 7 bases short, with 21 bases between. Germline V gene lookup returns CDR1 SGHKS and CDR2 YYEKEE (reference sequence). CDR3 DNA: TGTGCCAGATGGGTCCGGACAGGGAGGGTCGGGGAGCTGTTTTTT. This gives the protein CARWVRTGRVGELFF. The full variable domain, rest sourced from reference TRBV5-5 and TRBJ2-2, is DAGVTQSPTHLIKTRGQQVTLRCSPISGHKSVSWYQQVLGQGPQFIFQYYEKEERGRGNFPDRFSARQFPNYSSELNVNALLLGDSALYLCARWVRTGRVGELFFGEGSRLTVL.

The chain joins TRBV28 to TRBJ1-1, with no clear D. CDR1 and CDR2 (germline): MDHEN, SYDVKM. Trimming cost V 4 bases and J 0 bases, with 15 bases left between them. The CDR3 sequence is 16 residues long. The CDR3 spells CASSSPTGILNTEAFF. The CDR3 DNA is TGTGCCAGCAGTTCCCCCACGGGGATCTTGAACACTGAAGCTTTCTTT.

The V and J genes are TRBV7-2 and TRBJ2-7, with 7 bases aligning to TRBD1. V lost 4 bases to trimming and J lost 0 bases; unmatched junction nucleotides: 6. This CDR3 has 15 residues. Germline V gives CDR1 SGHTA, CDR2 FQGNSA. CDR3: CASSYRGQTSYEQYF. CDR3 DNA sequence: TGTGCCAGCAGCTATAGGGGACAGACCTCCTACGAGCAGTACTTC.

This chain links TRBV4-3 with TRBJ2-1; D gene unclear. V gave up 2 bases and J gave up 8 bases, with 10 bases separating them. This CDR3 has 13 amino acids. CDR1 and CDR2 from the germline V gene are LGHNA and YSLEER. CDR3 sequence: CASSQSVEYEQFF. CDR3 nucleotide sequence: TGCGCCAGCAGCCAATCCGTCGAATATGAGCAGTTCTTC.

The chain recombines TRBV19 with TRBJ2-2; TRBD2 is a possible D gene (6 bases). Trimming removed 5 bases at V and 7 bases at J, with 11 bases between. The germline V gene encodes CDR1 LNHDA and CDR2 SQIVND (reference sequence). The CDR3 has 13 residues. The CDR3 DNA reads TGTGCCAGTAGTGTGTTGGGGGGCGGGGAGCTGTTTTTT. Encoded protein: CASSVLGGGELFF.

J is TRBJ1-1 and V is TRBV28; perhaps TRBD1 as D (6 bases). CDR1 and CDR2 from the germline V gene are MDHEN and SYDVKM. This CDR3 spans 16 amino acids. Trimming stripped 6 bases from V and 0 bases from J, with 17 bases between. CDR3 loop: CASSLHEGQLNTEAFF. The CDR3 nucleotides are TGTGCCAGCAGCCTTCATGAAGGACAGCTGAACACTGAAGCTTTCTTT.